Listed below are T cell receptor beta chains from one sample, sequenced in a study of patients and donors after allogeneic stem cell transplantation. TCRdb independently ran MiXCR on the RT-PCR reads; one entry per CDR3 protein. The sample has fewer than 500,000 distinct CDR3 sequences, 16% seen once. Sequencing was performed on blood, either unsorted or a sorted T cell fraction (not recorded which). The receptors were sampled from a human donor who was either an allogeneic HSCT recipient or a stem cell or donor lymphocyte infusion donor (not recorded which). It is not recorded whose cells these are; they may come from a transplant donor. CDR3s leave out the opening cysteine and the closing phenylalanine or tryptophan.

>TRBV7-3|15|TRBJ2-7
ASSLKGSRDSLYEQY
>TRBV5-1|13|TRBJ1-5
ASSLGSGSRQPQH
>TRBV11-2|16|TRBJ1-4
ASSPLGGGRYTNEKLF
>TRBV3-1|13|TRBJ1-5
ASSQSPRDNQPQH
>TRBV7-9|12|TRBJ1-4
ASSHGQGAEKLF
>TRBV4-1|14|TRBJ2-2
ASSQGAALGPGELF
>TRBV24-1|14|TRBJ2-2
ATSGRDRVSDGELF
>TRBV7-2|12|TRBJ1-5
ASSLVWENQPQH
>TRBV7-3|13|TRBJ2-1
ASSLGVSSYNEQF
>TRBV30|9|TRBJ1-4
AWSANEKLF
>TRBV15|12|TRBJ2-3
ATSELSVTDTQY
>TRBV7-9|14|TRBJ2-7
ASSLHSEGPAYEQY
>TRBV2|15|TRBJ1-6
ASSGFRDIVNNSPLH
>TRBV4-2|17|TRBJ2-2
ASSQDMGGLAGFTGELF
>TRBV12-3/TRBV12-4|14|TRBJ2-7
ASSPSPLAAVYEQY
>TRBV29-1|15|TRBJ2-3
SGRGGPGRSKTDTQY
>TRBV5-1|12|TRBJ2-7
ASSSGTGAYEQY
>TRBV4-1|13|TRBJ1-1
ASSQESQGWTEAF
>TRBV5-1|13|TRBJ2-5
ASSLWGATQETQY
>TRBV3-1|11|TRBJ1-2
ASSPRTGYGYT
>TRBV3-1|15|TRBJ2-5
ASSQDGKRGGRETQY
>TRBV5-1|10|TRBJ2-2
ASRSGEGELF
>TRBV5-1|13|TRBJ2-3
ASSFLAGGSDTQY
>TRBV6-1|13|TRBJ1-2
ASSVEGHYMDDYT
>TRBV29-1|8|TRBJ1-1
SVRDTEAF
>TRBV11-3|14|TRBJ2-5
ASSSSRTGGRETQY
>TRBV20-1|10|TRBJ2-1
SASTGSYEQF
>TRBV2|10|TRBJ2-3
ASSEAGCTQY
>TRBV5-1|12|TRBJ2-1
ASSFGTLHNEQF
>TRBV6-2/TRBV6-3|10|TRBJ1-4
ASTPPGEKLF
>TRBV27|15|TRBJ2-3
ASSSSGSGRATDTQY
>TRBV12-3/TRBV12-4|12|TRBJ1-1
ASSPSLLNTEAF
>TRBV30|10|TRBJ1-4
AWSTTGEKLF
>TRBV2|15|TRBJ1-1
ASSYDRRPASLEASF
>TRBV5-1|12|TRBJ1-1
ASSPRQGRTEAF
>TRBV5-1|13|TRBJ2-7
ASSFGTSGGYEQY
>TRBV20-1|13|TRBJ1-2
SARKGGAFNYGYT
>TRBV27|12|TRBJ1-5
ASSLHRGNQPQH
>TRBV5-6|14|TRBJ2-3
ASSALAGGASDTQY
>TRBV7-9|13|TRBJ1-1
ASSAPWTGNTEAF
>TRBV21-1|13|TRBJ1-2
ARGQAVSFSYGYT
>TRBV12-3/TRBV12-4|13|TRBJ2-3
ASSPDTPSADTQY
>TRBV11-2|14|TRBJ1-1
ASSHRRTVTNTEAF
>TRBV5-1|11|TRBJ2-4
ASSWAGENIQY
>TRBV9|8|TRBJ2-4
ASSGNIQY
>TRBV6-1|14|TRBJ2-2
ASRPQGAPDTGELF
>TRBV4-2|12|TRBJ2-7
ASSQLRGAEEQY